Listed below are T cell receptor beta chains from one sample, sequenced in a study of blood T cell repertoires in COVID-19. The repertoire was sequenced with immunoSEQ multiplex PCR; TCRdb's copy has only in-frame clones and lacks some. The table records about 40,000 clones, around four fifths of them present only once. The sequenced material came from peripheral blood. The receptors here all came from a man aged 50-59 years with active COVID-19. Each CDR3 is given without its conserved first and last residue. The D gene is left open where the match is weak.

TRBD2	TRBJ2-3	TRBV5-4	ASSAGTSGRSSTDTQY
TRBD1	TRBJ1-1	TRBV27	ASSSWTGLNTEAF
TRBD1	TRBJ2-3	TRBV6-4	ASSEYDRGTDTQY
TRBD2	TRBJ2-5	TRBV4-2	ASSANYGAGGQETQY
NA	TRBJ2-3	TRBV12-3/TRBV12-4	ASSPSGRDTQY
TRBD2	TRBJ2-5	TRBV15	ATSRDKGLGTRTQY
TRBD2	TRBJ2-1	TRBV9	ASSPNPRVGLAVSNEQF
NA	TRBJ2-3	TRBV24-1	ATSLGGTDTQY
TRBD1	TRBJ2-4	TRBV5-4	ASSFHGQGKEMIAKNIQY
TRBD2	TRBJ2-1	TRBV7-3	ASSRRGGSSYNEQF
TRBD1	TRBJ1-2	TRBV29-1	SDNRDSANYGYT